Below, 4 T cell receptor beta chains from the same sample are listed, as sequenced in a study of cytomegalovirus exposure and HLA in healthy donors. The study ran its PCR with 60 Vbeta and 13 Jbeta primers. Assay: immunoSEQ multiplex PCR; the TCRdb copy retains only in-frame clones and omits some. The sample holds over 100,000 clones, 74% seen once. The sample consisted of PBMCs. The receptors were sampled from a human donor in good health.

The chain uses TRBV6-4 and TRBJ2-2, with D perhaps TRBD1 (6 bases). Between the trimmed V and J ends, which lost 2 bases and 6 bases, there was a span of 10 bases. This CDR3 contains 14 residues. In germline, CDR1 is MRHNA, CDR2 SNTAGT. The CDR3: CASSDQGSPGELFF. The CDR3 DNA sequence: TGTGCCAGCAGTGACCAGGGGTCTCCCGGGGAGCTGTTTTTT.

The V and J genes are TRBV9 and TRBJ1-2; tentatively, D is TRBD1 (5 bases). Per the germline V gene, CDR1 is SGDLS and CDR2 is YYNGEE. The CDR3 has 15 amino acids. V dropped 0 bases and J dropped 4 bases, with 13 bases sitting between them. In DNA form, the CDR3 reads TGTGCCAGCAGCGTAGGGAAGGGGATTAGCTATGGCTACACCTTC. This encodes CASSVGKGISYGYTF.

This chain links TRBV6-5 with TRBJ2-7; TRBD1 matches 10 bases. Germline V gene sequence: CDR1 MNHEY, CDR2 SVGAGI. This CDR3 spans 14 amino acids. The V gene end was trimmed by 6 bases and the J gene end by 4 bases; junction bases not matched to a gene: 6. This chain's CDR3 is CASRTGGRKYEQYF. CDR3 sequence (DNA): TGTGCCAGCAGGACAGGGGGCAGGAAGTACGAGCAGTACTTC.

The chain couples TRBV2 to TRBJ1-2; D is perhaps TRBD1 (6 bases). Trimming removed 1 base from V and 7 bases from J, with 10 bases in between. CDR3 size: 13 residues. Germline V gene data show CDR1 as SNHLY and CDR2 as FYNNEI. The CDR3 is CASSEVVRGGYTF. CDR3 in DNA: TGTGCCAGCAGTGAAGTGGTCAGGGGTGGCTACACCTTC.